Shown below are 17 T cell receptor beta chains from a single sample sequenced in a study of Ad26.COV2.S vaccination and SARS-CoV-2 variants. Treatment denoted: some 20 received Ad26.COV2.S at low or high dose, single or two shots; 5 received placebo; per-sample allocation not given. After the first vaccine or placebo injection, samples were drawn on day 63. Some clones are missing from TCRdb's copy, which holds only in-frame ones; the method was immunoSEQ multiplex PCR. The sample consists of about 460,000 clones, nearly 90% of them appearing once. The specimen was peripheral blood, collected in a trial of Ad26.COV2.S vaccine versus placebo. All receptors come from a person between 18 and 65 years old who received the Ad26.COV2.S COVID-19 vaccine or a placebo.

The chain combines TRBV6-5 with TRBJ1-1, with 7 bases identical to TRBD1. The ends lost 4 bases at V and 1 base at J; junction bases unmatched: 6. Germline V lookup: CDR1 MNHEY, CDR2 SVGAGI. There are 15 residues in the CDR3. In DNA form, the CDR3 reads TGTGCCAGCAGTTCTGAGGGGGCGGGGAACACTGAAGCTTTCTTT. It is translated as CASSSEGAGNTEAFF.

V is TRBV2 and J is TRBJ2-1; D is perhaps TRBD2 (6 bases). The CDR3 runs to 12 residues. V lost 1 base to trimming and J lost 13 bases, with 11 bases between them. Germline CDR1 and CDR2: SNHLY and FYNNEI. The CDR3 here is CASSEGGVDQFF. DNA of the CDR3: TGTGCCAGCAGTGAAGGGGGGGTTGATCAGTTCTTC. The whole variable domain, remainder taken from reference TRBV2 and TRBJ2-1, is EPEVTQTPSHQVTQMGQEVILRCVPISNHLYFYWYRQILGQKVEFLVSFYNNEISEKSEIFDDQFSVERPDGSNFTLKIRSTKLEDSAMYFCASSEGGVDQFFGPGTRLTVL.

Here the CDR3 reads CASRSGATGELFF. The CDR3 DNA is TGCGCCAGCAGATCGGGAGCCACCGGGGAGCTGTTTTTT. The rearrangement links TRBV5-1 to TRBJ2-2; D might be TRBD2 (6 bases). Per the germline V gene, CDR1 is SGHRS and CDR2 is YFSETQ. The CDR3 is made up of 13 amino acids. The V gene lost 5 bases and the J gene lost 4 bases, with 9 bases spanning the gap. Together with reference TRBV5-1 and TRBJ2-2, the CDR3 gives the full variable domain: KAGVTQTPRYLIKTRGQQVTLSCSPISGHRSVSWYQQTPGQGLQFLFEYFSETQRNKGNFPGRFSGRQFSNSRSEMNVSTLELGDSALYLCASRSGATGELFFGEGSRLTVL.

The CDR3 DNA reads as TGTGCCAGCAGCGGGTACCGGGACAGCAACTCTGAAGCTTTCTTT. Translation gives CASSGYRDSNSEAFF. J is TRBJ1-1 and V is TRBV7-9; 7 bases align to TRBD1. Germline V gives CDR1 SEHNR, CDR2 FQNEAQ (reference sequence). V dropped 5 bases and J dropped 6; count of bases not matched to a gene: 12. The CDR3 extends over 15 amino acids.

This sequence joins TRBV7-2 and TRBJ2-1; 7 bases line up with TRBD2. The CDR3 is 15 residues long. Per the germline V gene, CDR1 is SGHTA and CDR2 is FQGNSA. Germline trimming cut 5 bases from V and 4 bases from J; bases unmatched to any gene: 8. The CDR3 sequence: CASSVGLADYNEQFF. The CDR3 region has the DNA TGTGCCAGCAGCGTGGGGCTAGCGGATTACAATGAGCAGTTCTTC.

The CDR3 nucleotides are TGTGCCAGCAGCCAACTCGGGACAGGGAAGGAGACCCAGTACTTC. Amino acids: CASSQLGTGKETQYF. The chain uses TRBV6-5 and TRBJ2-5, with 9 nucleotides matching TRBD1. This CDR3 spans 15 amino acids. V was pared by 6 bases and J by 5 bases, with 10 bases of the junction left unmatched. Germline CDR1 and CDR2: MNHEY and SVGAGI.

The rearrangement joins TRBV3-1 (or the pseudogene TRBV3-2) to TRBJ2-7, with no clear D. Germline CDR1 LGHDT, CDR2 YNNKEL (reference sequence). The CDR3 is 10 amino acids. V lost 2 bases, J lost 5 bases, and 1 base lay in between. The CDR3 protein is CASSQHEQYF. The CDR3 bases are TGTGCCAGCAGCCAACACGAGCAGTACTTC.

This chain links TRBV5-1 with TRBJ1-2; 7 positions match TRBD1. This CDR3 has 13 amino acids. Germline V lookup: CDR1 SGHRS, CDR2 YFSETQ. The trim removed 5 bases at V and 8 bases at J, leaving 9 bases unmatched. CDR3 residues: CASSSTGLRGYTF. CDR3 coding DNA: TGCGCCAGCAGTTCGACAGGGTTAAGGGGCTACACCTTC. The variable domain in full, with the rest retrieved from reference TRBV5-1 and TRBJ1-2, is KAGVTQTPRYLIKTRGQQVTLSCSPISGHRSVSWYQQTPGQGLQFLFEYFSETQRNKGNFPGRFSGRQFSNSRSEMNVSTLELGDSALYLCASSSTGLRGYTFGSGTRLTVV.

The chain recombines TRBV27 with TRBJ2-3, with no clear D. Germline V lookup: CDR1 MNHEY, CDR2 SMNVEV (reference sequence). CDR3 length: 14 residues. V was cut by 1 base and J by 4 bases, with 9 bases left in between. CDR3 nucleotide sequence: TGTGCCAGCAGTTTATATGGCAGACCAGATACGCAGTATTTT. Translated: CASSLYGRPDTQYF.

This chain joins TRBV24-1 and TRBJ2-1, with TRBD2 matching 8 bases. Germline CDR1 is KGHDR and CDR2 is SFDVKD. CDR3 length equals 16 residues. V lost 4 bases and J lost 5; bases outside the gene matches: 9. CDR3 in amino acids: CATSDRSGSSHNEQFF. In DNA form, the CDR3 reads TGTGCCACCAGTGACCGGAGCGGGAGTTCCCACAATGAGCAGTTCTTC.

V gene TRBV5-1 combines with J gene TRBJ2-1, with a tentative D call TRBD2 (6 bases). The CDR3 consists of 15 residues. V gave up 4 bases and J gave up 1 base, with 12 bases separating them. Germline V gene data show CDR1 as SGHRS and CDR2 as YFSETQ. Here the CDR3 DNA reads TGCGCCAGCAGCGAGGGAGGTGGGTCCTACAATGAGCAGTTCTTC. Encoded protein: CASSEGGGSYNEQFF. Supplemented by reference TRBV5-1 and TRBJ2-1, the full variable domain reads KAGVTQTPRYLIKTRGQQVTLSCSPISGHRSVSWYQQTPGQGLQFLFEYFSETQRNKGNFPGRFSGRQFSNSRSEMNVSTLELGDSALYLCASSEGGGSYNEQFFGPGTRLTVL.

The J gene is TRBJ2-7, the V gene TRBV5-1; D possibly corresponds to TRBD1 (6 bases). V was clipped by 3 bases and J by 5 bases, with 18 bases between them. The CDR3 runs 15 residues. Looked up from germline, CDR1 is SGHRS and CDR2 is YFSETQ. CDR3 residues: CASSSNRRTANEQYF. CDR3 in DNA: TGCGCCAGCAGCTCCAACCGGAGGACAGCGAACGAGCAGTACTTC.

CDR3 in DNA: TGTGCCAGCAGCTTACTCAGGGTCGCAGATACGCAGTATTTT. Translation: CASSLLRVADTQYF. The chain carries TRBV7-9 and TRBJ2-3; tentative D call: TRBD1 (5 bases). The germline V and J ends were trimmed by 2 bases and 4 bases, with 10 bases remaining between them. The CDR3 is 14 residues long. The germline CDR1 and CDR2 sequences are SEHNR and FQNEAQ (reference sequence).

This chain links TRBV2 with TRBJ2-1, with a tentative D call TRBD2 (7 bases). With 6 bases removed from V and 6 bases from J, the gap between germline ends came to 21 bases. Germline V lookup: CDR1 SNHLY, CDR2 FYNNEI. The CDR3 loop spans 16 amino acids. The CDR3 here is CASRQGYSGTGNEQFF. Written as DNA, the CDR3 is TGTGCCAGCAGGCAGGGGTACAGCGGGACGGGCAATGAGCAGTTCTTC.

The chain couples TRBV28 to TRBJ2-1; TRBD1 matches at 8 bases. The CDR3 runs to 12 residues. Germline loops: CDR1 MDHEN, CDR2 SYDVKM. Trimming at V came to 8 bases and at J to 7 bases, leaving 4 bases not matched to a gene. The CDR3 protein is CASGTGGNEQFF. CDR3 sequence (DNA): TGTGCCAGCGGGACAGGCGGGAATGAGCAGTTCTTC.

This clone has a single count. The genes are TRBV7-2 and TRBJ1-2, with D possibly TRBD1 on 5 matching bases. The ends were cut back, 3 bases at V and 4 bases at J, with 15 bases in the middle. The CDR3 spans 15 residues. From germline, CDR1 is SGHTA and CDR2 FQGNSA. DNA for the CDR3: TGTGCCAGCAGCTTCCCAACAGGAAACCTCTATGGCTACACCTTC. This translates into CASSFPTGNLYGYTF.

The chain links TRBV5-5 to TRBJ1-5, with D maybe TRBD1 (6 bases). The germline gives CDR1 SGHKS, CDR2 YYEKEE (reference sequence). The CDR3 is 16 amino acids. The germline V and J ends were trimmed by 1 base and 6 bases, with 17 bases remaining between them. The CDR3, as DNA: TGTGCCAGCAGCTTGTGGGACACCGGATCCGCTCAGCCCCAGCATTTT. It translates to CASSLWDTGSAQPQHF.